These 2 T cell receptor beta chains came from one sample sequenced in a study of OX40 agonist ivuxolimab in advanced cancers. The data were produced by immunoSEQ multiplex PCR, yet TCRdb's version contains in-frame clones alone and is incomplete. The sample has 22,000 or so clones, over 60% seen once; the top ten hold roughly 15%. The material was CD4+ or CD8+ T cells sorted from blood, obtained in a trial of the OX40 agonist ivuxolimab. Receptor source: an adult with an advanced solid tumor such as melanoma, head and neck, liver or kidney cancer.

Worth noting for this clone: Other DNA sequences in the sample encode the same CDR3. The rearrangement uses TRBV30 and TRBJ2-1; TRBD1 might be the D (6 bases). The CDR3 has 16 residues. Germline CDR1 GTSNPN, CDR2 SVGIG (reference sequence). Trimming cost V 0 bases and J 4 bases, with 16 bases left between them. Written as DNA, the CDR3 is TGTGCCTGGAGTGTAAGGGGGATAAGCTCTTACAATGAGCAGTTCTTC. This gives the protein CAWSVRGISSYNEQFF.

This sequence joins TRBV28 and TRBJ1-2; D might be TRBD1 (5 bases). The CDR3 length is 14 residues. V gave up 3 bases and J gave up 5 bases, with 13 bases separating them. The germline V gene encodes CDR1 MDHEN and CDR2 SYDVKM. CDR3 loop: CASSFGVGGYGYTF. In nucleotides, the CDR3 is TGTGCCAGCAGTTTCGGGGTGGGGGGGTATGGCTACACCTTC.